Listed below are T cell receptor beta chains from one sample, sequenced in a study of OX40 agonist ivuxolimab in advanced cancers. Method: immunoSEQ multiplex PCR; TCRdb's copy keeps in-frame clones and lacks some. Of around 15,000 clones listed, just under 85% were seen once; the top ten hold roughly 72%. The specimen was CD4+ or CD8+ T cells sorted from blood, collected in a trial of the OX40 agonist ivuxolimab. The receptors were sampled from an adult with an advanced solid tumor such as melanoma, head and neck, liver or kidney cancer. The CDR3 runs from the conserved cysteine through the conserved F or W. A D gene is named only where the DNA matches it firmly. Clone size is given for some rows only: seen once, a few or many times, or a class if the clone is expanded.

>-|TRBV6-1|TRBJ2-5|-
CASSEWGQETQYF
TGTGCCAGCAGTGAGTGGGGGCAGGAGACCCAGTACTTC
>-|TRBV7-9|TRBJ2-3|TRBD2
CASRPLTSGTDTQYF
TGTGCCAGCAGGCCGTTGACTAGCGGCACAGATACGCAGTATTTT
>-|TRBV28|TRBJ1-5|-
CASSLDLRRGNQPQHF
TGTGCCAGCAGTTTAGATCTCAGAAGAGGCAATCAGCCCCAGCATTTT
>-|TRBV5-6|TRBJ1-1|-
CASSLVGTEAFF
TGTGCCAGCAGCTTGGTTGGCACTGAAGCTTTCTTT
>-|TRBV7-9|TRBJ2-1|-
CASRPGLGYNEQFF
TGTGCCAGCAGACCAGGACTTGGCTACAATGAGCAGTTCTTC
>-|TRBV11-2|TRBJ1-1|-
CASSAQGGWTEAFF
TGTGCCAGCAGCGCACAGGGCGGGTGGACTGAAGCTTTCTTT
>few|TRBV28|TRBJ1-2|TRBD1
CASSLGTGGWDGYTF
TGTGCCAGCAGTTTAGGGACAGGGGGTTGGGATGGCTACACCTTC
>-|TRBV28|TRBJ2-3|-
CASSLSQRTDTQYF
TGTGCCAGCAGTTTATCCCAGCGTACAGATACGCAGTATTTT
>many|TRBV19|TRBJ1-1|-
CASSPGTANTEAFF
TGTGCCAGTAGTCCCGGGACCGCCAACACTGAAGCTTTCTTT
>few|TRBV7-9|TRBJ2-7|-
CASSSDEQYF
TGTGCCAGCAGCTCAGACGAGCAGTACTTC
>-|TRBV7-2|TRBJ2-6|-
CASREASGANVLTF
TGTGCCAGTAGGGAAGCCTCTGGGGCCAACGTCCTGACTTTC
>-|TRBV25-1|TRBJ2-3|TRBD1
CASSGMTGDSYTDTQYF
TGTGCCAGCAGTGGGATGACAGGGGACTCTTACACAGATACGCAGTATTTT
>-|TRBV9|TRBJ2-3|TRBD1
CASSVEGASTDTQYF
TGTGCCAGCAGCGTCGAGGGGGCAAGCACAGATACGCAGTATTTT
>-|TRBV6-5|TRBJ2-7|-
CASSYYRDYEQYF
TGTGCCAGCAGTTACTACAGGGACTACGAGCAGTACTTC
>-|TRBV6-5|TRBJ1-2|TRBD1
CASSYWTGYGYTF
TGTGCCAGCAGTTACTGGACAGGGTATGGCTACACCTTC
>-|TRBV5-4|TRBJ2-1|TRBD2
CASSPPLAGGVNEQFF
TGTGCCAGCAGCCCCCCCCTAGCGGGAGGGGTCAATGAGCAGTTCTTC
>-|TRBV29-1|TRBJ1-2|-
CSVLSLGYGYTF
TGCAGCGTTTTATCATTGGGCTATGGCTACACCTTC
>once|TRBV10-1|TRBJ1-1|TRBD1
CASRGQGSNTEAFF
TGCGCCAGCAGGGGACAGGGGTCGAACACTGAAGCTTTCTTT
>-|TRBV29-1|TRBJ1-5|TRBD1
CSVQGAGVSDQPQHF
TGCAGCGTACAGGGGGCAGGAGTGTCGGATCAGCCCCAGCATTTT
>-|TRBV6-1|TRBJ2-2|-
CASWTAAGELFF
TGTGCCAGTTGGACAGCGGCCGGGGAGCTGTTTTTT
>-|TRBV11-2|TRBJ2-7|TRBD1
CASSLGPGGNEQYF
TGTGCCAGCAGCTTAGGGCCAGGGGGCAACGAGCAGTACTTC
>-|TRBV9|TRBJ1-5|-
CASSVGSQNQPQHF
TGTGCCAGCAGCGTAGGGAGTCAAAATCAGCCCCAGCATTTT
>-|TRBV15|TRBJ2-1|-
CATSRGSGEPEQFF
TGTGCCACCAGCAGAGGGTCAGGGGAACCCGAGCAGTTCTTC
>-|TRBV2|TRBJ2-2|-
CASSEGQVWGTGELFF
TGTGCCAGCAGTGAAGGCCAGGTGTGGGGCACCGGGGAGCTGTTTTTT
>-|TRBV29-1|TRBJ2-5|-
CSVVFRDLQETQYF
TGCAGCGTTGTGTTTAGGGACCTCCAAGAGACCCAGTACTTC
>-|TRBV11-1|TRBJ2-1|TRBD2
CASSLSTSGGASEQFF
TGTGCCAGCAGCTTAAGTACTAGCGGGGGGGCCAGTGAGCAGTTCTTC
>-|TRBV2|TRBJ2-7|TRBD2
CASSLGTSLAEQYF
TGTGCCAGCAGTTTAGGGACTAGTCTCGCCGAGCAGTACTTC
>once|TRBV5-1|TRBJ1-2|-
CASSPQDSYGYTF
TGCGCCAGCAGCCCGCAGGATTCCTATGGCTACACCTTC
>medium-sized|TRBV9|TRBJ2-7|-
CASSVAGTPYEQYF
TGTGCCAGCAGCGTTGCCGGGACACCTTACGAGCAGTACTTC
>few|TRBV6-5|TRBJ1-1|-
CASSYSGGMNTEAFF
TGTGCCAGCAGTTACTCTGGGGGGATGAACACTGAAGCTTTCTTT
>few|TRBV19|TRBJ1-1|-
CASSIGQIPLEAFF
TGTGCCAGTAGTATAGGACAGATTCCACTTGAAGCTTTCTTT
>-|TRBV7-3|TRBJ2-3|TRBD2
CASSSPSGGANTDTQYF
TGTGCCAGCAGCTCACCTAGCGGGGGGGCGAACACAGATACGCAGTATTTT
>few|TRBV5-8|TRBJ2-7|-
CASSPGSSYEQYF
TGTGCCAGCAGCCCGGGATCCTCCTACGAGCAGTACTTC
>-|TRBV27|TRBJ1-5|-
CASSFLPGGGNQPQHF
TGTGCCAGCAGTTTTTTGCCCGGGGGCGGCAATCAGCCCCAGCATTTT